The present TCR beta chain was sequenced within a study of cytomegalovirus exposure and HLA in healthy donors. Study-wide findings and caveats: A few CMV-associated chains were confirmed in vitro to be specific for CMV antigens.

The ends lost 6 bases at V and 7 bases at J; junction bases unmatched: 0. CDR3 length: 12 residues. Germline assignment: CDR1 SNHLY and CDR2 FYNNEI. Note on this clone: No antigen is known for it.

60 Vbeta and 13 Jbeta primers were used in PCR. TCRdb's copy holds only in-frame clones and misses some; the assay was immunoSEQ multiplex PCR. The sample holds roughly 80,000 clones, roughly 79% seen once. The chain carries TRBV2 and TRBJ1-6, with 7 bases matching TRBD1. Sequenced sample: PBMCs. This receptor was taken from a woman aged 25 to 39 in good health and CMV-seronegative. The CDR3 loop reads CASRQGNSPLHF. For the CDR3, the DNA is TGTGCCAGCAGACAGGGGAATTCACCCCTCCACTTT.